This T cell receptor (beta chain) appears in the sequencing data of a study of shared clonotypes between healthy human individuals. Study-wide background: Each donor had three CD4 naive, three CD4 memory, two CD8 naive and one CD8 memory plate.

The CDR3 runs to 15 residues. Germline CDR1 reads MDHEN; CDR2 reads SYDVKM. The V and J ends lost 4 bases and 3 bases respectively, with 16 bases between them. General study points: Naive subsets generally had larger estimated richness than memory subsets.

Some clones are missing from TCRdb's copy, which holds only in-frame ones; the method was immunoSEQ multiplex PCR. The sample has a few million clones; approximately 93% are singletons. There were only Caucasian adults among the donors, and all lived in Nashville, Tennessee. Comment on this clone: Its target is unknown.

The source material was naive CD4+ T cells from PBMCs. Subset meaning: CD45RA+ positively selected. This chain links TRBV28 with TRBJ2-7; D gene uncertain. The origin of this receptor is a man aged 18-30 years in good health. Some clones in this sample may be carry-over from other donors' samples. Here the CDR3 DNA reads TGTGCCAGCAGTTCTTTTCGAGAGGCCCACTACGAGCAGTACTTC. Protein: CASSSFREAHYEQYF.